A single sample gave rise to the 18 T cell receptor beta chains below, sequenced in a study of cytomegalovirus exposure and HLA in healthy donors. Method: immunoSEQ multiplex PCR; TCRdb's copy keeps in-frame clones and lacks some. The table records about 120,000 clones, 88% of them present only once. Sequenced sample: PBMCs. These receptor sequences come from a young woman in good health and CMV-seropositive.

The genes are TRBV27 and TRBJ2-7, with a tentative D call TRBD2 (6 bases). Germline values: CDR1 MNHEY, CDR2 SMNVEV (reference sequence). The V gene lost 1 base and the J gene lost 4 bases, with 14 bases spanning the gap. The CDR3 extends over 15 amino acids. CDR3 residues: CASSLFPGDIYEQYF. For the CDR3, the DNA is TGTGCCAGCAGTTTATTTCCGGGGGATATTTACGAGCAGTACTTC.

The V and J genes are TRBV6-1 and TRBJ2-2; TRBD2 matches at 11 bases. With V trimmed by 8 bases and J by 4 bases, 6 bases remained unmatched. CDR3 size: 15 residues. Germline V gives CDR1 MNHNS, CDR2 SASEGT. The CDR3 coding sequence is TGTGCCAGCGGTAGCGGGGGGGAAGTCACCGGGGAGCTGTTTTTT. Protein product: CASGSGGEVTGELFF.

This clone has at least ten counts. The rearrangement uses TRBV9 and TRBJ2-4; 9 positions match TRBD2. This CDR3 is 19 amino acids long. V shed 0 bases, J shed 1 base, and the junction held 11 bases outside the gene matches. CDR1 SGDLS and CDR2 YYNGEE come from the germline V gene. CDR3 bases: TGTGCCAGCAGCGTAGAAGGTGCGGGGGGGTTTTATGCCAAAAACATTCAGTACTTC. Amino acids: CASSVEGAGGFYAKNIQYF.

This clone was counted once. The chain employs TRBV2 and TRBJ2-7, with TRBD2 identical over 9 bases. Germline CDR1 reads SNHLY; CDR2 reads FYNNEI. V dropped 7 bases and J dropped 6; count of bases not matched to a gene: 13. The CDR3 length is 15 residues. The CDR3 DNA reads as TGTGCCAGCATCTTAGGTCGCGGGAGGGGGCCCGAGCAGTACTTC. Translated: CASILGRGRGPEQYF.

The CDR3 sequence: CASRIQGADTQYF. CDR3 nucleotide sequence: TGCGCCAGCAGGATACAGGGGGCAGATACGCAGTATTTT. The chain is built from TRBV5-1 and TRBJ2-3, with 8 nucleotides matching TRBD1. Germline V gives CDR1 SGHRS, CDR2 YFSETQ. CDR3 length: 13 amino acids. V lost 5 bases to trimming and J lost 4 bases; unmatched junction nucleotides: 3.

This chain joins TRBV6-1 and TRBJ1-1; 8 bases map to TRBD1. Per germline, CDR1 MNHNS and CDR2 SASEGT. The CDR3 has 15 residues. The junction had 11 bases not matched to a gene; V was cut back by 8 bases and J by 3 bases. The CDR3 reads CASQRQGRSYTEAFF. The DNA of the CDR3 is TGTGCCAGCCAGAGACAGGGGAGATCGTACACTGAAGCTTTCTTT.

The rearrangement joins TRBV4-1 to TRBJ2-1; D might be TRBD2 (5 bases). The germline CDR1 and CDR2 sequences are MGHRA and YSYEKL. The CDR3 extends over 14 amino acids. V was clipped by 6 bases and J by 7 bases, with 16 bases between them. The CDR3 spells CASSSIGRGNEQFF. CDR3 DNA: TGCGCCAGCAGTTCAATAGGCCGGGGAAATGAGCAGTTCTTC.

The gene calls are TRBV29-1 and TRBJ1-1; the D gene is possibly TRBD1 (5 bases). Trimming left V 3 bases short and J 0 bases short, with 8 bases between. This CDR3 contains 13 residues. Germline V lookup: CDR1 SQVTM, CDR2 ANQGSEA. The CDR3 DNA reads as TGCAGCGTTGACAGGGCCATGAACACTGAAGCTTTCTTT. Protein sequence: CSVDRAMNTEAFF.

In its sample, this clone was seen once. The V gene is TRBV29-1, the J gene TRBJ2-1, with TRBD2 matching over 12 bases. The length of the CDR3 is 16 residues. Looked up from germline, CDR1 is SQVTM and CDR2 is ANQGSEA. The V segment lost 6 bases and the J segment 3 bases; nucleotides outside the gene matches: 9. CDR3 amino acids: CSVRGQTSGSYNEQFF. The CDR3 DNA reads as TGCAGCGTCAGAGGCCAGACTAGCGGGAGCTACAATGAGCAGTTCTTC.

This rearrangement joins TRBV5-6 to TRBJ1-1; D remains unclear. Germline-derived CDR1 and CDR2 are SGHDT and YYEEEE. The CDR3 totals 13 residues. V lost 4 bases to trimming and J lost 1 base, with 8 bases between them. The CDR3 nucleotides are TGTGCCAGCAGCCCTTACGGGAACACTGAAGCTTTCTTT. This gives the protein CASSPYGNTEAFF.

This chain joins TRBV9 and TRBJ2-1; 13 nucleotides align to TRBD2. The CDR3 loop spans 16 amino acids. Per germline, CDR1 SGDLS and CDR2 YYNGEE. V trimming: 0 bases; J trimming: 5 bases; junction bases outside the gene matches: 2. Written as DNA, the CDR3 is TGTGCCAGCAGCGTAGGAGGACTAGCGGGAGACAATGAGCAGTTCTTC. Amino acids: CASSVGGLAGDNEQFF. Complete variable domain (other parts from reference TRBV9 and TRBJ2-1): DSGVTQTPKHLITATGQRVTLRCSPRSGDLSVYWYQQSLDQGLQFLIQYYNGEERAKGNILERFSAQQFPDLHSELNLSSLELGDSALYFCASSVGGLAGDNEQFFGPGTRLTVL.

Comment on this clone: This same CDR3 is encoded by further DNA sequences in the sample. The rearrangement joins TRBV6-1 to TRBJ2-7, with 7 bases fitting TRBD1. CDR3 length: 13 amino acids. Germline-derived CDR1 and CDR2 are MNHNS and SASEGT. The ends lost 8 bases at V and 3 bases at J; junction bases unmatched: 7. The CDR3 is CASSRTGDYEQYF. CDR3 coding DNA: TGTGCCAGCTCCAGGACAGGAGACTACGAGCAGTACTTC.

This clone was picked up a small number of times. The rearrangement joins TRBV9 to TRBJ1-2; the D is unclear. With 0 bases removed from V and 4 bases from J, the gap between germline ends came to 4 bases. The CDR3 runs to 12 residues. CDR1 is SGDLS and CDR2 is YYNGEE in the germline V gene. This chain's CDR3 is CASSVGGYGYTF. The CDR3 nucleotides read TGTGCCAGCAGCGTAGGCGGCTATGGCTACACCTTC.

The gene calls are TRBV27 and TRBJ1-6; the D is unclear. CDR3 length: 13 amino acids. Trimming took 3 bases from V and 6 from J, leaving 6 bases between them. In germline, CDR1 is MNHEY, CDR2 SMNVEV (reference sequence). CDR3 amino acids: CASSFRSNSPLHF. The CDR3 region has the DNA TGTGCCAGCAGTTTCCGCAGTAATTCACCCCTCCACTTT.

This clone was seen more than once but under ten times. J is TRBJ2-2 and V is TRBV15, with D unresolved. V shed 1 base and J shed 8 bases, with 5 bases lying between them. CDR1 is LNHNV, CDR2 YYDKDF, per germline (reference sequence). The CDR3 has 12 amino acids. The CDR3 here is CATSRGLGELFF. The CDR3 bases are TGTGCCACCAGCAGAGGGCTGGGGGAGCTGTTTTTT. The complete variable domain, with remaining parts taken from reference TRBV15 and TRBJ2-2, reads DAMVIQNPRYQVTQFGKPVTLSCSQTLNHNVMYWYQQKSSQAPKLLFHYYDKDFNNEADTPDNFQSRRPNTSFCFLDIRSPGLGDTAMYLCATSRGLGELFFGEGSRLTVL.

The chain has TRBV19 and TRBJ2-7; 8 bases match TRBD1. With V trimmed by 1 base and J by 3 bases, 5 bases remained unmatched. This CDR3 contains 15 residues. Per the germline V gene, CDR1 is LNHDA and CDR2 is SQIVND (reference sequence). CDR3 sequence: CASSIGRTGRYEQYF. The CDR3 nucleotides read TGTGCCAGTAGTATAGGAAGGACAGGGCGCTACGAGCAGTACTTC.

This chain connects TRBV30 to TRBJ1-6, with D maybe TRBD1 (5 bases). Germline V gives CDR1 GTSNPN, CDR2 SVGIG (reference sequence). The V end lost 5 bases, the J end lost 12 bases, and 23 bases lay between the germline ends. The CDR3 spans 15 residues. In DNA form, the CDR3 reads TGTGCCTGGCTTTACCCCGGGCAGGGAAATAGACCCCTCCACTTT. Protein product: CAWLYPGQGNRPLHF.

This chain connects TRBV13 to TRBJ2-4, with D possibly TRBD2 on 5 matching bases. This CDR3 has 14 amino acids. Germline values: CDR1 PRHDT, CDR2 FYEKMQ (reference sequence). V shed 2 bases and J shed 5 bases, with 10 bases lying between them. The CDR3 coding sequence is TGTGCCAGCAGCTTAAGGCGGGTGGAAAACATTCAGTACTTC. This encodes CASSLRRVENIQYF.